This T cell receptor (beta chain) stems from a study of shared clonotypes between healthy human individuals. On this clone itself: Antigen: not known. Other DNA sequences in the sample encode the same CDR3.

Study conclusions and caveats: Incomplete sequencing of sorted subsets was indicated by rarefaction despite large depth. Lower generation probabilities were found for non-shared clonotypes than for those shared by all four donors.

V lost 0 bases to trimming and J lost 4 bases, with 8 bases between them. CDR3 length: 15 amino acids. Germline V gives CDR1 SGHDT, CDR2 YYEEEE. Sequencing was performed with immunoSEQ multiplex PCR; in TCRdb, only in-frame clones are kept and a portion is missing. The repertoire includes about 1 million clones, more than 75% of them detected once, and approximately 0.5% sits in the top ten. The chain links TRBV5-6 to TRBJ2-6; D gene unclear. This TCR was sampled from a young man in good health. Some clones in this sample may be carry-over from other donors' samples. The material sequenced was memory CD4+ T cells from PBMCs. Subset: CD45RA-negative fraction. The CDR3 nucleotides are TGTGCCAGCAGCTTGGGGGTATCCGGGGCCAACGTCCTGACTTTC. It yields the protein CASSLGVSGANVLTF.